This entry features one TCR beta chain sequence. The target of this receptor is not known. Base quality data are lacking; no much larger clone is found one base away. The first patient joined ICON in the first half of 2016, and enrollment wrapped up when the last patient was enrolled in the second half of 2018. Fresh tumor and matched uninvolved tissue for in-depth immune analyses, including TCR sequencing, were collected from a subcohort of about 80 patients. DNA for TCR sequencing was isolated from bulk tissue, and no cell sorting was done. These data belong to a study of tumor-infiltrating lymphocytes in localized non-small cell lung cancer (dated by TCRdb to 2020 to 2023). Some background on the complete study: The cohort included patients whose samples were collected after neoadjuvant chemotherapy, as well as both smokers and never-smokers and several histologies. Resected tumor tissue and uninvolved lung tissue described as non-adjacent to the tumor were contributed by each patient, with both tissues obtained from the same patient. TCR sequencing was one of several integrated assays, alongside flow cytometry, multiplex immunofluorescence, RNA-seq, exome sequencing and proteomics, applied to the same patients. The overall ICON cohort was composed of about 150 surgical patients with localized non-small cell lung cancer whose tumors were resected. A total of roughly 57 patients were included in the paired tumor versus uninvolved lung comparison of immunoSEQ T-cell fraction. Summary of the overall study and its limitations: Assay coverage varied across patients depending on available tissue quantity, so only a subset of the cohort had TCR sequencing. Recurrence-free survival showed no association with tumor T-cell fraction from TCR sequencing (p = 0.61). Because different assays used different pieces of the same tissue, intratumor heterogeneity could not be separated from technical variation. Higher T cell infiltration in tumors than in uninvolved lung tissue was supported by TCRbeta sequencing, consistent with immunofluorescence CD3 counts. The TCR-derived T-cell fraction showed no difference between the flow cytometry-defined immunotypes IM1 (good prognosis) and IM2 (poor prognosis).

TCR sequencing with the immunoSEQ assay provided the T-cell fraction in tumor and uninvolved lung tissue. Per the original workflow: For survival analysis, patients were divided into high (upper tertile) and low (lower two tertiles) T-cell fraction groups, which were compared by log-rank test. A signed-rank test was used to test paired tumor versus uninvolved lung differences in T-cell fraction. What TCRdb holds here is the immuneACCESS table cut down to in-frame rearrangements. Part of the clones is not present; checked against another copy, under half of the missing clones reflect an unresolved V gene, and the others are unexplained. The DNA gave D and trimming, while V, J and clone size come from that table. This sample has approximately 24,000 clones in its table, and roughly two thirds of those were observed once. The ten largest make up under 6.5% of the sample. The receptor was derived from a human donor with non-small cell lung cancer. Sample: lung tumor tissue.

The DNA sequence follows: TGTGCCAGCAGCTTAGGGAGGTACTACGAGCAGTACTTC. It translates as CASSLGRYYEQYF. The V and J genes are TRBV7-4 and TRBJ2-7; TRBD2 is perhaps the D gene, given 5 matching bases. V was cut back by 1 base and J by 3 bases, leaving a gap of 7 bases between them. From cysteine to phenylalanine, the CDR3 is 13 amino acids long. Here the CDR3 DNA is all that survives: 39 bases in frame from base 1. The germline V gene provides CDR1 SGHVT and CDR2 SQSDAQ.